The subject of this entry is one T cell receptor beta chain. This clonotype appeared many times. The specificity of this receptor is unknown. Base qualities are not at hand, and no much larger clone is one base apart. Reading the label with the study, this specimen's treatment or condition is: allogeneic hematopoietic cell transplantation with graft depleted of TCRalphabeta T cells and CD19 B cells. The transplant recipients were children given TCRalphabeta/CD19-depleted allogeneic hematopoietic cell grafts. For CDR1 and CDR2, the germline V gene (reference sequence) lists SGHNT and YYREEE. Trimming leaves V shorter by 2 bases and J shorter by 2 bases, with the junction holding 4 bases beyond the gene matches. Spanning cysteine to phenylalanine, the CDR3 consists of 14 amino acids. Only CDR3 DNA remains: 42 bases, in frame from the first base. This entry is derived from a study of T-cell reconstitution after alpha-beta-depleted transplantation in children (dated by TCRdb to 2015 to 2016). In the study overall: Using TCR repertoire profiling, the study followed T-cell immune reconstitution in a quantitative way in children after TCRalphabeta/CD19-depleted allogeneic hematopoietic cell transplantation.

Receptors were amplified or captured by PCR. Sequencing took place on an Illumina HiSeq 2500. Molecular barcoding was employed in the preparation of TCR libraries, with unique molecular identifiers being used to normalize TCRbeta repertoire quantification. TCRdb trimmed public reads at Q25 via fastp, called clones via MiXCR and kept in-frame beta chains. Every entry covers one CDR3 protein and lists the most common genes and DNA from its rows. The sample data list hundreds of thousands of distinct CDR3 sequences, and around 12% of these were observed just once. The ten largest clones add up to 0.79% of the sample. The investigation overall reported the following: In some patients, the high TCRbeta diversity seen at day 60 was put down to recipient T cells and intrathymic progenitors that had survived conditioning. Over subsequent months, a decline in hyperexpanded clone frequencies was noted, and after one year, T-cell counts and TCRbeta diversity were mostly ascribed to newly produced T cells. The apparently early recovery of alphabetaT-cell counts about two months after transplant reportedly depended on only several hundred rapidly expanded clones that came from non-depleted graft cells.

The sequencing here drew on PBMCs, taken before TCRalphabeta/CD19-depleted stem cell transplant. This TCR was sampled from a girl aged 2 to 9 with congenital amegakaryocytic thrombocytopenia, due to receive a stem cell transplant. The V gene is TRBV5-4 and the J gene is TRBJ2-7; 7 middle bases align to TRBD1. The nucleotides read TGTGCCAGCAGCTTACCGGGACAGACCTACGAGCAGTACTTC. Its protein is CASSLPGQTYEQYF. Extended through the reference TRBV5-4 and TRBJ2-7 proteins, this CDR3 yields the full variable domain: ETGVTQSPTHLIKTRGQQVTLRCSSQSGHNTVSWYQQALGQGPQFIFQYYREEENGRGNFPPRFSGLQFPNYSSELNVNALELDDSALYLCASSLPGQTYEQYFGPGTRLTVT.